This TCR beta chain emerged from a study of cytotoxic CD8 clonotypes in ibrutinib-treated CLL. Study background: Responses: about 25 partial, 2 complete; after median 68 months, 14 stayed remitted, about twelve progressed. Response samples came after a median 12 months of treatment, range 6 to 36.

Regarding the study as a whole: There were few public clonotypes, and on treatment they contracted or stayed stable. Starting clonality was above that of age-matched healthy donors and tracked circulating CD8+ T-cell counts.

Assay used: immunoSEQ multiplex PCR; TCRdb lists only in-frame clones, some missing. The sample lists about 160,000 clones; roughly 80% were seen once. The J segment lost 6 bases and the V segment lost 3 bases, leaving 10 bases of the junction unmatched. From germline, CDR1 is MNHEY and CDR2 SMNVEV (reference sequence). The CDR3 totals 16 residues. About this clone itself: Its target is not known.

J is TRBJ2-2 and V is TRBV27, with 7 bases that match TRBD2. This TCR derives from a human donor with chronic lymphocytic leukemia. Sequenced material: PBMCs, taken after 12 months of ibrutinib treatment. The CDR3 DNA reads TGTGCCAGCAGTTTGGTTGGACGGGGGAGGGCCGGGGAGCTGTTTTTT. Its protein product is CASSLVGRGRAGELFF.